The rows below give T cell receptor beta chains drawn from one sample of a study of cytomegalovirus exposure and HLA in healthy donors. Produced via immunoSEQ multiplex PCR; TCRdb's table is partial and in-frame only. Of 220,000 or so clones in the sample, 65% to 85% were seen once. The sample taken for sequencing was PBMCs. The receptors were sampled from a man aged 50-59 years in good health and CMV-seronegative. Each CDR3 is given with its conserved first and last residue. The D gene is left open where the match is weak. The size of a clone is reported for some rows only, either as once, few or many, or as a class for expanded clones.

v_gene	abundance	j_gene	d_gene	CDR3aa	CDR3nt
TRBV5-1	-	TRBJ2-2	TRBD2	CASTREGIGELFF	TGCGCCAGCACCCGGGAGGGGATCGGGGAGCTGTTTTTT
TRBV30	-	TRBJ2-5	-	CAWSVGDKETQYF	TGTGCCTGGAGTGTGGGTGACAAAGAGACCCAGTACTTC
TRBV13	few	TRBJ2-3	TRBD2	CASSSRGLAGPPTDTQYF	TGTGCCAGCAGCTCCCGCGGACTAGCGGGACCTCCCACAGATACGCAGTATTTT
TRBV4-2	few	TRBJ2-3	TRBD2	CASSQALAGGADTQYF	TGTGCCAGCAGCCAGGCCTTAGCGGGAGGGGCAGATACGCAGTATTTT
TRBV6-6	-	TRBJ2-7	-	CASSRQGSYEQYF	TGTGCCAGCAGCCGGCAGGGCTCCTACGAGCAGTACTTC
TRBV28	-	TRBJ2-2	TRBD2	CASSPQTSGSISGELFF	TGTGCCAGCAGTCCGCAGACTAGCGGGAGTATCTCCGGGGAGCTGTTTTTT
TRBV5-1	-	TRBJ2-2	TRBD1	CASSGGTGGGITGELFF	TGCGCCAGCAGCGGAGGGACAGGGGGCGGTATCACCGGGGAGCTGTTTTTT
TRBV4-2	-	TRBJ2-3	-	CASSQVFPGFQGSTDTQYF	TGTGCCAGCAGCCAGGTCTTCCCTGGGTTTCAGGGGAGCACAGATACGCAGTATTTT
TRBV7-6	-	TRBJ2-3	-	CASSLFHSTTDTQYF	TGTGCCAGCAGCTTATTCCACAGTACCACAGATACGCAGTATTTT
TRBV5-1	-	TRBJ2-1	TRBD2	CASSRREAGGGEQFF	TGCGCCAGCAGCAGAAGGGAAGCGGGAGGTGGTGAGCAGTTCTTC
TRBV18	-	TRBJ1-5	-	CASSPDRFSNQPQHF	TGTGCCAGCTCACCAGACAGATTTAGCAATCAGCCCCAGCATTTT
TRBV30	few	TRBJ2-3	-	CAWTRKGPTDTQYF	TGTGCCTGGACCCGGAAGGGGCCCACAGATACGCAGTATTTT
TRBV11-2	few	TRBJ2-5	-	CASSLGNSVETQYF	TGTGCCAGCAGCTTAGGAAATAGCGTAGAGACCCAGTACTTC
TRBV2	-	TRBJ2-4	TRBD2	CASSLGLATNIQYF	TGTGCCAGCAGCCTTGGACTAGCGACAAACATTCAGTACTTC
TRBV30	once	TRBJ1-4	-	CAWPLGTPQKLFF	TGTGCCTGGCCACTCGGGACACCACAAAAACTGTTTTTT
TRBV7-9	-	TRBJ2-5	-	CASSLGDQGPQYF	TGTGCCAGCAGCTTAGGGGACCAGGGGCCCCAGTACTTC
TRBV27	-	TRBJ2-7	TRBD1	CASSLDRAGHEQYF	TGTGCCAGCAGTTTGGACAGGGCGGGCCACGAGCAGTACTTC
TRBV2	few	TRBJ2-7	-	CASTAGAYEQYF	TGTGCCAGCACCGCAGGGGCCTACGAGCAGTACTTC
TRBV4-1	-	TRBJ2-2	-	CASSQVVLNTGELFF	TGCGCCAGCAGCCAAGTGGTACTAAACACCGGGGAGCTGTTTTTT
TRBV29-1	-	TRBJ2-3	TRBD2	CSVEGLAGTTDTQYF	TGCAGCGTTGAAGGCCTAGCGGGGACCACAGATACGCAGTATTTT
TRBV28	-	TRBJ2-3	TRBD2	CASSFRGTSFGTQYF	TGTGCCAGCAGTTTCCGCGGGACTAGTTTTGGTACGCAGTATTTT
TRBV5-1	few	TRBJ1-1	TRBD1	CASSLGGTAHTEAFF	TGCGCCAGCAGCTTGGGGGGGACAGCCCACACTGAAGCTTTCTTT
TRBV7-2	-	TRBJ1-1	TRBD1	CASSFSTGMNTEAFF	TGTGCCAGCAGCTTCTCGACAGGGATGAACACTGAAGCTTTCTTT
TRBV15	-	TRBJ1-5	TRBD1	CATSRERTGTQLQHF	TGTGCCACCAGCAGAGAAAGGACAGGGACTCAGCTCCAGCATTTT
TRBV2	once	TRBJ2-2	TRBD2	CASRGERGTGELFF	TGTGCCAGCAGGGGAGAGCGGGGCACCGGGGAGCTGTTTTTT
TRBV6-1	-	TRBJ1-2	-	CASSESYSYGYTF	TGTGCCAGCAGTGAGTCGTACAGCTATGGCTACACCTTC
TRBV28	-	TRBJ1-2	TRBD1	CASSLGTAKGYTF	TGTGCCAGCAGTCTCGGGACAGCGAAGGGCTACACCTTC
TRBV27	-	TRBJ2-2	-	CASSSDFFGELFF	TGTGCCAGCAGTTCAGACTTCTTCGGGGAGCTGTTTTTT
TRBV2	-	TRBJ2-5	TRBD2	CASSRLAGRETQYF	TGTGCCAGCAGCCGACTAGCGGGCAGGGAGACCCAGTACTTC
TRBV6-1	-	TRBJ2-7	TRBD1	CASSNRDRVYEQYF	TGTGCCAGCAGTAACCGGGACAGGGTCTACGAGCAGTACTTC
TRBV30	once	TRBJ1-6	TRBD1	CAWSVSRQGASPLHF	TGTGCCTGGAGTGTATCGCGACAGGGGGCTTCACCCCTCCACTTT
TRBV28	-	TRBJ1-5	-	CASTAGGQPQHF	TGTGCCAGCACCGCCGGGGGTCAGCCCCAGCATTTT
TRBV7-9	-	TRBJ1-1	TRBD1	CAGSTGGVRSAFF	TGTGCCGGATCCACAGGGGGCGTCCGTTCCGCTTTCTTT
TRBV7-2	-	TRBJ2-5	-	CASSLVGRVGETQYF	TGTGCCAGCAGCTTAGTTGGCAGGGTAGGAGAGACCCAGTACTTC
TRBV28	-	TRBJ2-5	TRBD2	CASSPGGGRLETQYF	TGTGCCAGCAGCCCGGGGGGCGGGAGGCTGGAGACCCAGTACTTC